This T cell receptor (beta chain) was captured in a study of blood T cell repertoires in COVID-19. Measured with immunoSEQ multiplex PCR; TCRdb has only the in-frame clones, and not every one. Here the sample spans roughly 190,000 clones, approximately 90% being singletons. Recruitment covered fewer than 25 US areas and drew participants whose ages spanned roughly 18 to 89 years. The germline V gene encodes CDR1 SEHNR and CDR2 FQNEAQ (reference sequence). This CDR3 has 14 amino acids. The V end lost 4 bases, the J end lost 1 base, and 8 bases lay between the germline ends. The sequencing input was PBMCs or T cells enriched from blood (not recorded which). The source is a woman aged 30 to 39 who had recovered from COVID-19. V and J are TRBV7-9 and TRBJ1-3; no definite D call. The CDR3 sequence: CASSYSISGNTIYF. CDR3 DNA: TGTGCCAGCAGCTACTCTATTTCTGGAAACACCATATATTTT. Variable domain in full (rest from reference TRBV7-9 and TRBJ1-3): DTGVSQNPRHKITKRGQNVTFRCDPISEHNRLYWYRQTLGQGPEFLTYFQNEAQLEKSRLLSDRFSAERPKGSFSTLEIQRTEQGDSAMYLCASSYSISGNTIYFGEGSWLTVV.